This passage covers 25 T cell receptor beta chains from one sample sequenced in a study of T cell changes during pregnancy in multiple sclerosis. Sequenced by immunoSEQ multiplex PCR; TCRdb stores in-frame clones only, minus some. The data show 90,000 to 130,000 clones, about 90% seen once. The source was peripheral blood, collected in the third trimester of pregnancy. The receptors here all came from a female donor with multiple sclerosis, enrolled in a pregnancy study.

The chain links TRBV28 to TRBJ1-1; the D is unclear. Germline CDR1 is MDHEN and CDR2 is SYDVKM. The CDR3 covers 15 residues. With 4 bases removed from V and 4 bases from J, the gap between germline ends came to 16 bases. This CDR3 is CASSYPRSLSTEAFF. CDR3 bases: TGTGCCAGCAGTTACCCCCGGTCCTTAAGCACTGAAGCTTTCTTT. The entire variable domain, with the rest obtained from reference TRBV28 and TRBJ1-1, is as follows: DVKVTQSSRYLVKRTGEKVFLECVQDMDHENMFWYRQDPGLGLRLIYFSYDVKMKEKGDIPEGYSVSREKKERFSLILESASTNQTSMYLCASSYPRSLSTEAFFGQGTRLTVV.

This clone was detected once. The rearrangement joins TRBV5-5 to TRBJ1-1; tentatively, D is TRBD1 (5 bases). The CDR3 consists of 16 residues. From germline, CDR1 is SGHKS and CDR2 YYEKEE (reference sequence). Trimming shortened V by 1 base and J by 0 bases, and 13 bases separated the two germline ends. The CDR3 bases are TGTGCCAGCAGCTTGTATCATTCAGGGTTGAACACTGAAGCTTTCTTT. Encoded protein: CASSLYHSGLNTEAFF.

This clone was counted once. The genes are TRBV9 and TRBJ1-2; 7 bases are shared with TRBD1. V lost 0 bases, J lost 8 bases, and 16 bases stayed unmatched. The germline V gene encodes CDR1 SGDLS and CDR2 YYNGEE. CDR3 length equals 17 residues. The CDR3: CASSVEAHSRGNEGYTF. The CDR3 DNA is TGTGCCAGCAGCGTAGAGGCCCATTCCAGGGGGAACGAGGGCTACACCTTC. Full variable domain (rest looked up from reference TRBV9 and TRBJ1-2): DSGVTQTPKHLITATGQRVTLRCSPRSGDLSVYWYQQSLDQGLQFLIQYYNGEERAKGNILERFSAQQFPDLHSELNLSSLELGDSALYFCASSVEAHSRGNEGYTFGSGTRLTVV.

The CDR3 sequence is CASSLGGGAGNTGELFF. The CDR3 DNA sequence: TGCGCCAGCAGCTTGGGAGGGGGCGCAGGGAACACCGGGGAGCTGTTTTTT. The chain is built from TRBV5-1 and TRBJ2-2; 7 bases agree with TRBD1. J gave up 1 base and V 0 bases, and 6 bases lay outside the gene matches. Germline V gene sequence: CDR1 SGHRS, CDR2 YFSETQ. The CDR3 covers 17 residues.

This chain links TRBV7-8 with TRBJ2-3; 14 nucleotides line up with TRBD2. Trimming cost V 5 bases and J 4 bases; bases outside gene matches: 11. This CDR3 is 18 amino acids long. CDR1 and CDR2 (germline): SGHVS, FQNEAQ. CDR3 DNA sequence: TGTGCCAGCAGCCCGGGACTAGCGGGAGCCGTGGCGGCAGATACGCAGTATTTT. Its protein is CASSPGLAGAVAADTQYF.

This clone was recorded a few times. The gene calls are TRBV6-1 and TRBJ1-1, with a tentative D call TRBD1 (5 bases). Germline CDR1 is MNHNS and CDR2 is SASEGT. Trimming took 7 bases from V and 10 from J, leaving 19 bases between them. This CDR3 spans 13 amino acids. The CDR3 reads CASIAQQGVGAFF. As DNA, the CDR3 is TGTGCCAGCATAGCCCAGCAAGGGGTTGGAGCTTTCTTT.

The chain recombines TRBV10-3 with TRBJ1-1, with D uncertain. Between the trimmed V and J ends, which lost 7 bases and 1 base, there was a span of 10 bases. Per the germline V gene, CDR1 is ENHRY and CDR2 is SYGVKD. This CDR3 has 13 amino acids. This CDR3 reads CAIKWSTNTEAFF. Written as DNA, the CDR3 is TGTGCCATCAAATGGAGTACGAACACTGAAGCTTTCTTT.

The CDR3 coding sequence is TGTGCCAGCAGCTTATCTGGGGACAGGGGGCTCTACGAGCAGTACTTC. Translation gives CASSLSGDRGLYEQYF. The chain is built from TRBV11-2 and TRBJ2-7; 12 nucleotides agree with TRBD1. The V and J ends lost 2 bases and 3 bases, in that order; junction bases with no gene match: 5. Germline CDR1 and CDR2: SGHAT and FQNNGV. The CDR3 has 16 residues.

The chain joins TRBV6-5 to TRBJ2-5, with 7 positions matching TRBD1. V lost 6 bases, J lost 2 bases, and 6 bases stayed unmatched. The CDR3 covers 14 residues. Germline assignment: CDR1 MNHEY and CDR2 SVGAGI. DNA of the CDR3: TGTGCCAGCAGCGTACAGGGGCGGCAAGAGACCCAGTACTTC. Amino acid sequence: CASSVQGRQETQYF.

The chain employs TRBV18 and TRBJ2-1; the match to TRBD1 covers 9 bases. From germline, CDR1 is KGHSH and CDR2 LQKENI. After removal of 4 bases from V and 3 bases from J, the junction contained 1 base not matched to a gene. This CDR3 spans 14 amino acids. CDR3: CASSRDRDYNEQFF. In DNA form, the CDR3 reads TGTGCCAGCTCACGGGACAGGGACTACAATGAGCAGTTCTTC.

V gene TRBV19 combines with J gene TRBJ2-3, with 7 bases lining up with TRBD1. The trim removed 6 bases at V and 4 bases at J, leaving 13 bases unmatched. Germline assignment: CDR1 LNHDA and CDR2 SQIVND (reference sequence). The length of the CDR3 is 16 residues. The CDR3 is CASSIYRGFPSDTQYF. The CDR3 nucleotides read TGTGCCAGTAGCATTTACAGGGGATTTCCCTCAGATACGCAGTATTTT.

The gene calls are TRBV4-1 and TRBJ1-2; weak D call: TRBD1 (5 bases). Between the trimmed V and J ends, which lost 1 base and 8 bases, there was a span of 11 bases. CDR3 length: 13 amino acids. Germline CDR1 MGHRA, CDR2 YSYEKL. CDR3 sequence: CASSQGGGMGYTF. CDR3 nucleotide sequence: TGCGCCAGCAGCCAAGGCGGGGGTATGGGCTACACCTTC.

The chain combines TRBV6-6 with TRBJ1-2; 10 bases fit TRBD1. V lost 0 bases to trimming and J lost 5 bases; unmatched junction nucleotides: 6. The CDR3 is 16 residues long. Per the germline V gene, CDR1 is MNHNY and CDR2 is SVGAGI (reference sequence). Here the CDR3 reads CASSYSRTGGRYGYTF. In DNA, the CDR3 is TGTGCCAGCAGTTACTCACGGACAGGGGGAAGGTATGGCTACACCTTC.

V gene TRBV4-2 combines with J gene TRBJ1-2; a possible D gene is TRBD1 (6 bases). This CDR3 region has 15 residues. The germline CDR1 and CDR2 sequences are LGHNA and YNFKEQ. Trimming cost V 0 bases and J 5 bases, with 13 bases left between them. CDR3 nucleotides: TGTGCCAGCAGCCAAGAGCTGGCCCAGGGGTATGGCTACACCTTC. Translation: CASSQELAQGYGYTF.

Only one count was recorded for this clone. The chain links TRBV10-3 to TRBJ2-7; D not resolved. V was clipped by 3 bases and J by 1 base, with 10 bases between them. The CDR3 extends over 14 amino acids. Germline CDR1 reads ENHRY; CDR2 reads SYGVKD. As DNA, the CDR3 is TGTGCCATCAGTGATGAGGCTGATTCCTACGAGCAGTACTTC. Its protein is CAISDEADSYEQYF.

The chain uses TRBV14 and TRBJ2-1; TRBD2 aligns across 9 bases. The germline V gene encodes CDR1 SGHDN and CDR2 FVKESK. V lost 0 bases, J lost 10 bases, and 7 bases stayed unmatched. The CDR3 has 15 residues. Here the CDR3 DNA reads TGTGCCAGCAGCCAAGATGTGTTAGCGGGGGACGAGCAGTTCTTC. Translated: CASSQDVLAGDEQFF. The whole variable domain, remainder taken from reference TRBV14 and TRBJ2-1, is EAGVTQFPSHSVIEKGQTVTLRCDPISGHDNLYWYRRVMGKEIKFLLHFVKESKQDESGMPNNRFLAERTGGTYSTLKVQPAELEDSGVYFCASSQDVLAGDEQFFGPGTRLTVL.

On this clone: The germline gene is not matched at one end of the junction; a read error may be the cause. The chain uses TRBV5-6 and TRBJ2-1; 10 bases are shared with TRBD2. The CDR3 consists of 12 residues. Germline assignment: CDR1 SGHDT and CDR2 YYEEEE. The CDR3 region has the DNA TGTGCCAGCAGCCGACTAGCGGGCGGGGGGCTCTTC. As protein: CASSRLAGGGLF.

This sequence joins TRBV18 and TRBJ2-5; D perhaps matches TRBD2 (5 bases). CDR3 size: 14 residues. Trimming took off 4 bases at V and 0 bases at J, with 9 bases between the two ends. The germline gives CDR1 KGHSH, CDR2 LQKENI. CDR3 loop: CASSLSGDQETQYF. The CDR3 nucleotides read TGTGCCAGCTCACTCTCCGGGGACCAAGAGACCCAGTACTTC.

This chain links TRBV9 with TRBJ1-4; D may be TRBD1 (6 bases). The germline V gene has CDR1 SGDLS and CDR2 YYNGEE. V was clipped by 4 bases and J by 4 bases, with 8 bases between them. The CDR3 has 13 amino acids. This chain's CDR3 is CASSRDNNEKLFF. The CDR3 DNA reads as TGTGCCAGCAGCCGGGACAATAATGAAAAACTGTTTTTT.

The chain employs TRBV6-5 and TRBJ1-2, with D unclear. The CDR3 consists of 14 residues. The germline CDR1 and CDR2 sequences are MNHEY and SVGAGI. Trimming removed 2 bases at V and 0 bases at J, with 7 bases between. This CDR3 reads CASSYGQANYGYTF. CDR3 DNA sequence: TGTGCCAGCAGTTACGGCCAGGCTAACTATGGCTACACCTTC.

The CDR3 DNA is TGTGCCAGCACCGAGGGGTTCCGGACAGGGGTTCGCAATCAGCCCCAGCATTTT. Protein sequence: CASTEGFRTGVRNQPQHF. The chain combines TRBV2 with TRBJ1-5, with 9 nucleotides matching TRBD1. Trimming took 7 bases from V and 2 from J; bases not matched to a gene: 15. The CDR3 runs to 18 residues. CDR1 is SNHLY and CDR2 is FYNNEI in the germline V gene.

The rearrangement uses TRBV5-1 and TRBJ2-7; 9 bases agree with TRBD1. J gave up 9 bases and V 2 bases, and 12 bases lay outside the gene matches. The germline V gene encodes CDR1 SGHRS and CDR2 YFSETQ. The length of the CDR3 is 15 residues. The CDR3 protein is CASSLTTGTGQGQYF. The CDR3 region has the DNA TGCGCCAGCAGCTTAACCACCGGGACAGGGCAGGGGCAGTACTTC.

The J gene is TRBJ1-2, the V gene TRBV6-5, with 11 nucleotides matching TRBD1. Germline CDR1 and CDR2: MNHEY and SVGAGI. The V segment lost 4 bases and the J segment 4 bases; nucleotides outside the gene matches: 2. CDR3 length: 14 residues. Written as DNA, the CDR3 is TGTGCCAGCAGTTTAGGACAGGGGGCCTATGGCTACACCTTC. Protein product: CASSLGQGAYGYTF.

This chain links TRBV5-1 with TRBJ2-3, with 11 positions matching TRBD2. V lost 4 bases and J lost 0; bases outside the gene matches: 13. CDR1 and CDR2 from the germline V gene are SGHRS and YFSETQ. CDR3 length: 19 residues. CDR3 coding DNA: TGCGCCAGCAGCGTTGACCCGGGACTAGCGGCCTCTAGCACAGATACGCAGTATTTT. It is translated as CASSVDPGLAASSTDTQYF.

This clone occurred once. The rearrangement uses TRBV25-1 and TRBJ1-4, with D perhaps TRBD1 (5 bases). V was clipped by 2 bases and J by 4 bases, with 11 bases between them. The CDR3 is 15 amino acids. The V gene's germline CDR1 is MGHDK and CDR2 SYGVNS. For the CDR3, the DNA is TGTGCCAGCAGTGAACAGGGTAGGATTAATGAAAAACTGTTTTTT. Protein: CASSEQGRINEKLFF. Looking up the rest from reference TRBV25-1 and TRBJ1-4 gives the full variable domain: EADIYQTPRYLVIGTGKKITLECSQTMGHDKMYWYQQDPGMELHLIHYSYGVNSTEKGDLSSESTVSRIRTEHFPLTLESARPSHTSQYLCASSEQGRINEKLFFGSGTQLSVL.